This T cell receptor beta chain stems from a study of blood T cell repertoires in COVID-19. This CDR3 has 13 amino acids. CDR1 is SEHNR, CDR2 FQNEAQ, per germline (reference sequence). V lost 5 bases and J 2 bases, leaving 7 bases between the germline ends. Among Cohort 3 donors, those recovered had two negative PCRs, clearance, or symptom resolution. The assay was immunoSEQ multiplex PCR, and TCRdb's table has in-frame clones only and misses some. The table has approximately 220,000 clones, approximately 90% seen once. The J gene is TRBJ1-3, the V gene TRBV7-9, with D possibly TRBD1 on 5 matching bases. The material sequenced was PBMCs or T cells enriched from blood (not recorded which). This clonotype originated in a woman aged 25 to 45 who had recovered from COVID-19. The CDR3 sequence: CASSPGPGNTIYF. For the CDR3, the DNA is TGTGCCAGCAGCCCAGGGCCTGGAAACACCATATATTTT. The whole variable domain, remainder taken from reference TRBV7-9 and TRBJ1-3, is DTGVSQNPRHKITKRGQNVTFRCDPISEHNRLYWYRQTLGQGPEFLTYFQNEAQLEKSRLLSDRFSAERPKGSFSTLEIQRTEQGDSAMYLCASSPGPGNTIYFGEGSWLTVV.